This T cell receptor (beta chain) was sequenced for a study of T cells in Graves' hyperthyroidism and ophthalmopathy. Study-level background: Peripheral blood specimens were obtained at initial diagnosis, prior to any treatment.

Germline lookup yields CDR1 SEHNR and CDR2 FQNEAQ (reference sequence). This CDR3 contains 13 residues. V gave up 5 bases and J gave up 2 bases, with 10 bases separating them. Any patient presenting with uncontrolled infection, other autoimmune disease, pregnancy or lactation was left out. Diagnostic assessment was based on clinical symptoms, serum thyroxine and TRAb, thyroid ultrasound and orbital computed tomography. Using 10 ml of fresh peripheral blood, PBMCs were prepared. From RNA transcripts, TCR beta CDR3 regions were amplified. The TCR CDR3 was amplified in a first-round RT-PCR using the HTBI primer set. TCRdb re-called the multiplex PCR reads with MiXCR, one entry per CDR3 protein. The sample lists about 840,000 distinct CDR3 sequences; 38% were seen once. This clonotype was seen many times.

The chain joins TRBV7-9 to TRBJ2-7, with TRBD1 as a possible D gene (5 bases). The sequencing sample was made of blood. This TCR was sampled from a man aged 18 to 30 with Graves' hyperthyroidism. In DNA, the CDR3 is TGTGCCAGCAGCCCCAGACAGACCTACGAGCAGTACTTC. Residues: CASSPRQTYEQYF.